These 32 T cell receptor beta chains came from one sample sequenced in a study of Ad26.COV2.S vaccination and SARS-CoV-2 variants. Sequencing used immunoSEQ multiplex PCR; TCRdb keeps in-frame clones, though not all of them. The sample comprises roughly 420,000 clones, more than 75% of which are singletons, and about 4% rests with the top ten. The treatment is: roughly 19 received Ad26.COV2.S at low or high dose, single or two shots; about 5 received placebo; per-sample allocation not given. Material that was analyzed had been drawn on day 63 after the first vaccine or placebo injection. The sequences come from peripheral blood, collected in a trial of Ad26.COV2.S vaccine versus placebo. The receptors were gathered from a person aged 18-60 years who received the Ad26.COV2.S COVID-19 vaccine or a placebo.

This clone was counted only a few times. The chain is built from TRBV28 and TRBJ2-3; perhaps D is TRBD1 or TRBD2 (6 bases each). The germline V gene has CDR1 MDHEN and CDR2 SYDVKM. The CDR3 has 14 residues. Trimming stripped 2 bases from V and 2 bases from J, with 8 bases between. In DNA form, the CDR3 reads TGTGCCAGCAGTTTACCGGGGGCCACAGATACGCAGTATTTT. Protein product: CASSLPGATDTQYF.

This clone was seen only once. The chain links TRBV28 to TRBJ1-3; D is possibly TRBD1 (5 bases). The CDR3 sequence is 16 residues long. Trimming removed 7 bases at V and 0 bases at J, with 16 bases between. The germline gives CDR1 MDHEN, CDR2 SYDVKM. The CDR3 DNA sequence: TGTGCCAGCACCCGTATCGGGGGGTACTCTGGAAACACCATATATTTT. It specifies CASTRIGGYSGNTIYF.

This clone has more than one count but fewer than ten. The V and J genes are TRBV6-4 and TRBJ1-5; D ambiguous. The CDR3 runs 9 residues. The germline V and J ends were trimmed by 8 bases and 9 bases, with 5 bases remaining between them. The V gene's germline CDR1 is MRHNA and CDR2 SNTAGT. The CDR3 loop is CASFLPQHF. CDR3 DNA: TGTGCCAGCTTCCTGCCCCAGCATTTT.

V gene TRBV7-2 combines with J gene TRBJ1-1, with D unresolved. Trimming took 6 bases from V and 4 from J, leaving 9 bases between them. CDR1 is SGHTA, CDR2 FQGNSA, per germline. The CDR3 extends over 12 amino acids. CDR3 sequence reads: CASSSPGTEAFF. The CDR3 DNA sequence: TGTGCCAGCAGTTCACCGGGCACTGAAGCTTTCTTT. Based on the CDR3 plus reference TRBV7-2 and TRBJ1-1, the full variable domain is GAGVSQSPSNKVTEKGKDVELRCDPISGHTALYWYRQSLGQGLEFLIYFQGNSAPDKSGLPSDRFSAERTGGSVSTLTIQRTQQEDSAVYLCASSSPGTEAFFGQGTRLTVV.

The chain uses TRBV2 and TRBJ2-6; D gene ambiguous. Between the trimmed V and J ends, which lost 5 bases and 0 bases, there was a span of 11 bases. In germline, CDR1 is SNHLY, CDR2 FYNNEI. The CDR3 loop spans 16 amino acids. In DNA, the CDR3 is TGTGCCAGCAGTAACGAGGACCCCTCTGGGGCCAACGTCCTGACTTTC. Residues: CASSNEDPSGANVLTF.

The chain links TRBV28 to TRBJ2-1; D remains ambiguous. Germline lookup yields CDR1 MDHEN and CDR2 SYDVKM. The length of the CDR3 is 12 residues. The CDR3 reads CATNPAYNEQFF. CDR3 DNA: TGTGCAACCAACCCCGCGTACAATGAGCAGTTCTTC.

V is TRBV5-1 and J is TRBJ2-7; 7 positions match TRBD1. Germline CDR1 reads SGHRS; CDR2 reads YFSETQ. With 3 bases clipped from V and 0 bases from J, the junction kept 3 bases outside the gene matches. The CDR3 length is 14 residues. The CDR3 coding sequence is TGCGCCAGCAGCTCATACAGGGGCTCCTACGAGCAGTACTTC. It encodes CASSSYRGSYEQYF.

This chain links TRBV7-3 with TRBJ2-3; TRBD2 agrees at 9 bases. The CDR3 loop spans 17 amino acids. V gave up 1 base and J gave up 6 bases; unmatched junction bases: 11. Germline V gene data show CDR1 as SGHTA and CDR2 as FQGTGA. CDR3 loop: CASSLNALAGSWDTQYF. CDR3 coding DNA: TGTGCCAGCAGCTTAAACGCTCTAGCGGGGTCCTGGGATACGCAGTATTTT.

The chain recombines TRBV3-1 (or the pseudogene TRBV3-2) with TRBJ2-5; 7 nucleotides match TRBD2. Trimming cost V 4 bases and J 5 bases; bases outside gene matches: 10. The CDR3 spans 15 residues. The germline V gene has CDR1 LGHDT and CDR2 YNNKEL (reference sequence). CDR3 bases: TGTGCCAGCAGCCCCCAAGCGGGGACTCCGGAGACCCAGTACTTC. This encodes CASSPQAGTPETQYF.

CDR3 residues: CASSSRLRENYNEQFF. CDR3 DNA: TGCGCCAGCAGCTCCCGCCTTCGGGAAAACTACAATGAGCAGTTCTTC. The rearrangement joins TRBV5-1 to TRBJ2-1; maybe TRBD2 (5 bases). V was cut by 3 bases and J by 3 bases, with 16 bases left in between. Germline V gives CDR1 SGHRS, CDR2 YFSETQ. The CDR3 consists of 16 residues.

DNA for the CDR3: TGTGCCAGCAGCTTAGGCAGTAGCTCTGGAAACACCATATATTTT. It yields the protein CASSLGSSSGNTIYF. The chain has TRBV7-9 and TRBJ1-3; D is undetermined. V was shortened by 1 base and J by 0 bases, with 7 bases between the two germline ends. This CDR3 has 15 amino acids. CDR1 is SEHNR and CDR2 is FQNEAQ in the germline V gene (reference sequence).

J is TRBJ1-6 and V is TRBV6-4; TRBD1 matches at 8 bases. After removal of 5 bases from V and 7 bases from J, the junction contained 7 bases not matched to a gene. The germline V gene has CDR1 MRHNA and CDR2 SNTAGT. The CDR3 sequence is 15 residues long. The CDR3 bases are TGTGCCAGCAGTCCGGACAGGGCAGGGAATTCACCCCTCCACTTT. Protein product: CASSPDRAGNSPLHF.

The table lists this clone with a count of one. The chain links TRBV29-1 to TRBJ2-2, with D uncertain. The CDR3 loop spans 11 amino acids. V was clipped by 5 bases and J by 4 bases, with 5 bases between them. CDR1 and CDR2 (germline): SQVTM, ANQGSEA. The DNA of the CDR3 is TGCAGCGTTCTTCTCACCGGGGAGCTGTTTTTT. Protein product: CSVLLTGELFF.

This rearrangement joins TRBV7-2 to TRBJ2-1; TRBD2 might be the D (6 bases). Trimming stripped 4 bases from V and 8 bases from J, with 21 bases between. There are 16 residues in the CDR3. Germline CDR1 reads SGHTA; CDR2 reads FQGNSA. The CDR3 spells CASSSTGSRRVDEQFF. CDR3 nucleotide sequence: TGTGCCAGCAGCTCGACCGGGAGTCGGCGTGTCGATGAGCAGTTCTTC.

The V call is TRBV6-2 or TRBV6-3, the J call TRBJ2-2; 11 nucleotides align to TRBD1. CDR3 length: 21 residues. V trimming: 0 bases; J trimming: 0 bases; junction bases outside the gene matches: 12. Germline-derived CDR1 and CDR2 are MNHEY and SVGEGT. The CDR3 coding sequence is TGTGCCAGCAGTTACTCCATAGGACAGGGGGCCATCTCGACGAACACCGGGGAGCTGTTTTTT. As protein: CASSYSIGQGAISTNTGELFF.

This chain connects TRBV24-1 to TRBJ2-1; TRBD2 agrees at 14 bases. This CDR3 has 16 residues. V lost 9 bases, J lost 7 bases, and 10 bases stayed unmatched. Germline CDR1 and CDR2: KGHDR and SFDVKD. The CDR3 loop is CATGGTSGGSINEQFF. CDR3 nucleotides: TGTGCCACCGGGGGGACTAGCGGGGGATCAATAAATGAGCAGTTCTTC.

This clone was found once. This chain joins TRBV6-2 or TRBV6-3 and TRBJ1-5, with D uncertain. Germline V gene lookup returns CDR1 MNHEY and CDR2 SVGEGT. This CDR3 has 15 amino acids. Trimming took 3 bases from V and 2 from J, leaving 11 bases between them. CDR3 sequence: CASSYFAGGNQPQHF. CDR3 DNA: TGTGCCAGCAGTTATTTCGCAGGAGGCAATCAGCCCCAGCATTTT.

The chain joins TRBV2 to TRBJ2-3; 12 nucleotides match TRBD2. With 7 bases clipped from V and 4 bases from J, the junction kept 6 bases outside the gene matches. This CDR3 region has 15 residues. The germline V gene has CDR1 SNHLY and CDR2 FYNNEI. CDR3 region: CASTPSGGAPDTQYF. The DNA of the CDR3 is TGTGCCAGCACCCCTAGCGGGGGGGCCCCAGATACGCAGTATTTT. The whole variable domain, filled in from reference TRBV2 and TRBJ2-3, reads EPEVTQTPSHQVTQMGQEVILRCVPISNHLYFYWYRQILGQKVEFLVSFYNNEISEKSEIFDDQFSVERPDGSNFTLKIRSTKLEDSAMYFCASTPSGGAPDTQYFGPGTRLTVL.

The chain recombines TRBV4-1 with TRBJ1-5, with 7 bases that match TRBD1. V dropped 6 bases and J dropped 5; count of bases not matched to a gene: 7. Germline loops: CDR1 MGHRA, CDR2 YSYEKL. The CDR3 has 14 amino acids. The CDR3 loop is CASRATGFDQPQHF. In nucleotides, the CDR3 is TGCGCCAGCAGAGCGACAGGGTTCGATCAGCCCCAGCATTTT.

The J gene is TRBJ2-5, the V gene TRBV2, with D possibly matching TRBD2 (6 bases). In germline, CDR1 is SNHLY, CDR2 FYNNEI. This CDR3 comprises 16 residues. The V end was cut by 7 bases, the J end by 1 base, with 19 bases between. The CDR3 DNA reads TGTGCCAGCACCCGAGTGTGGGGAGCGGGCCAAGAGACCCAGTACTTC. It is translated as CASTRVWGAGQETQYF.

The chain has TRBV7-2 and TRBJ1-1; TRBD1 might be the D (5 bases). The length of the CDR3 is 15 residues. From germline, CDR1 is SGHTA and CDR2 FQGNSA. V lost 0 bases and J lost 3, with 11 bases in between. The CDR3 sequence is CASSLAPGRYTEAFF. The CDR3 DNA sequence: TGTGCCAGCAGCTTAGCCCCAGGGAGATACACTGAAGCTTTCTTT.

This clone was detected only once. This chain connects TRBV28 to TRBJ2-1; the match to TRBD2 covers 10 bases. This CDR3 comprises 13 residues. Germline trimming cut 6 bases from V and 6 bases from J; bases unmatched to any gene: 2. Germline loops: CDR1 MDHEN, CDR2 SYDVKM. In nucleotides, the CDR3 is TGTGCCAGCAGACTAGCGGGGCCCAATGAGCAGTTCTTC. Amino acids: CASRLAGPNEQFF.

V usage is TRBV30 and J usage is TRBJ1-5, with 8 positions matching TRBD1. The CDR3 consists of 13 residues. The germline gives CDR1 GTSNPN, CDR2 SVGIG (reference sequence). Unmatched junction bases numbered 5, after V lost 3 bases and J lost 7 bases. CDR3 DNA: TGTGCCTGGAGCGCAGGGGGCCCACAGCCCCAGCATTTT. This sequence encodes CAWSAGGPQPQHF.

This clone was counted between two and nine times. The CDR3 DNA follows: TGTGCCAGCAGCACTCCGGGACAGGGTGTTGGCGAGCAGTACTTC. Its translation: CASSTPGQGVGEQYF. This chain uses TRBV21-1 with TRBJ2-7; TRBD1 was called by the table and not checked on the DNA. TRBV21-1 represents a pseudogene. CDR3 length: 15 amino acids.

CDR3 region: CASSLAGGAGGSYNEQFF. The CDR3 nucleotides are TGTGCCAGCAGCTTAGCGGGAGGAGCGGGGGGTTCCTACAATGAGCAGTTCTTC. J is TRBJ2-1 and V is TRBV7-9; 9 nucleotides agree with TRBD2. After removal of 0 bases from V and 1 base from J, the junction contained 7 bases not matched to a gene. CDR3 length: 18 amino acids. Germline lookup yields CDR1 SEHNR and CDR2 FQNEAQ (reference sequence).

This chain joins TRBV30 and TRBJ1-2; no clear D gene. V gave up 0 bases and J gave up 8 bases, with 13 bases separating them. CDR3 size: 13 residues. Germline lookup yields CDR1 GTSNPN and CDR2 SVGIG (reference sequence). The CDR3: CAWSVGLAIGYTF. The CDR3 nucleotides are TGTGCCTGGAGTGTGGGGTTGGCGATCGGCTACACCTTC.

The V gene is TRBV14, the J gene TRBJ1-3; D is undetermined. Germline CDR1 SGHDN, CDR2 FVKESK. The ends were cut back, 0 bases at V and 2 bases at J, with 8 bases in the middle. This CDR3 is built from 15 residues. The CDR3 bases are TGTGCCAGCAGCCAAGATAGAATTCCTGGAAACACCATATATTTT. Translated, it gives CASSQDRIPGNTIYF.

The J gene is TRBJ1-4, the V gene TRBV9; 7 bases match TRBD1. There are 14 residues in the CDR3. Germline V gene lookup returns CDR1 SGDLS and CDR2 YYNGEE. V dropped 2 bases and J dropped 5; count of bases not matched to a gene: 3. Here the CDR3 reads CASSVGQLNEKLFF. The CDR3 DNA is TGTGCCAGCAGCGTGGGACAGCTAAATGAAAAACTGTTTTTT. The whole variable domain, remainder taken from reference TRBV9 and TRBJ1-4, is DSGVTQTPKHLITATGQRVTLRCSPRSGDLSVYWYQQSLDQGLQFLIQYYNGEERAKGNILERFSAQQFPDLHSELNLSSLELGDSALYFCASSVGQLNEKLFFGSGTQLSVL.

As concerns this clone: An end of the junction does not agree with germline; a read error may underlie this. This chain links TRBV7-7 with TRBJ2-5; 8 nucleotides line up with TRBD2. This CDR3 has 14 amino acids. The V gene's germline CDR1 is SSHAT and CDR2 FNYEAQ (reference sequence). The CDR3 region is CASSLSGVQETQYF. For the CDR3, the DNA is TGTGCTAGCAGCCTTAGCGGGGTACAAGAGACCCAGTACTTC.

For the CDR3, the DNA is TGTGCCAGCAGCCTTAGACAGCCGAATGAAAAACTGTTTTTT. Translated, it gives CASSLRQPNEKLFF. This chain connects TRBV27 to TRBJ1-4; D is possibly TRBD1 (5 bases). V was trimmed by 6 bases and J by 5 bases, leaving 13 bases between them. The CDR3 spans 14 residues. Per germline, CDR1 MNHEY and CDR2 SMNVEV (reference sequence).

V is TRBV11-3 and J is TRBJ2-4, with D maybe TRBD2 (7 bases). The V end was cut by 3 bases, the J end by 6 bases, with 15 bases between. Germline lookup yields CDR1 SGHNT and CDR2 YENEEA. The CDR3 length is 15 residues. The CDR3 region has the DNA TGTGCCAGCAGCTTGGGTCTCGGGGGGCCAAACATTCAGTACTTC. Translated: CASSLGLGGPNIQYF. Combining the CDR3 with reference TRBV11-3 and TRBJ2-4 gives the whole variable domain EAGVVQSPRYKIIEKKQPVAFWCNPISGHNTLYWYLQNLGQGPELLIRYENEEAVDDSQLPKDRFSAERLKGVDSTLKIQPAELGDSAVYLCASSLGLGGPNIQYFGAGTRLSVL.

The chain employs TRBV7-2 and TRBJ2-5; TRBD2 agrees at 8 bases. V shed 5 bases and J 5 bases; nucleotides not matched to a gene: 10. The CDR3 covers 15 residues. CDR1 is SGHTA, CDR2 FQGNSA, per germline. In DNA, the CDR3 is TGTGCCAGCAGCCAACCTTTGACTAGCGTGGAGACCCAGTACTTC. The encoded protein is CASSQPLTSVETQYF.